The 30 T cell receptor beta chains below all came from one sample that was sequenced in a study of CD8+ T cells in alopecia areata. Investigators isolated RNA and reverse transcribed it into cDNA to act as the sequencing template. Method: immunoSEQ multiplex PCR; TCRdb's copy keeps in-frame clones and lacks some. Of approximately 59,000 clones in the sample, roughly half were seen once. Sequences were derived from CD8+ T cells sorted from blood, sampled at week 0. The receptors come from a human donor with alopecia areata.

Comment on this clone: Other DNA sequences from this sample encode an identical CDR3 as well. V is TRBV29-1 and J is TRBJ2-3; TRBD2 matches 11 bases. CDR1 and CDR2 (germline): SQVTM, ANQGSEA. V shed 6 bases and J 1 base; nucleotides not matched to a gene: 0. The CDR3 loop spans 13 amino acids. This CDR3 reads CSVGLAGTDTQYF. CDR3 nucleotide sequence: TGCAGCGTGGGACTAGCGGGCACAGATACGCAGTATTTT.

This chain joins TRBV28 and TRBJ2-7, with 7 bases aligning to TRBD2. The germline gives CDR1 MDHEN, CDR2 SYDVKM. The CDR3 length is 15 residues. Trimming at V came to 5 bases and at J to 4 bases, leaving 11 bases not matched to a gene. The CDR3 protein is CASSPVGGSLYEQYF. Written as DNA, the CDR3 is TGTGCCAGCAGTCCCGTCGGCGGGAGTCTATACGAGCAGTACTTC.

This clone was observed a handful of times. The chain recombines TRBV5-1 with TRBJ2-2, with a possible D match to TRBD1 (7 bases). The CDR3 extends over 16 amino acids. V was shortened by 3 bases and J by 4 bases, with 16 bases between the two germline ends. Germline CDR1 and CDR2: SGHRS and YFSETQ. This CDR3 reads CASSSAGGGGTGELFF. The CDR3 DNA sequence: TGCGCCAGCAGCTCGGCAGGAGGGGGCGGCACCGGGGAGCTGTTTTTT.

This clone was observed a handful of times. The chain is built from TRBV4-1 and TRBJ1-5; possible D gene TRBD1, 6 bases. Trimming took 4 bases from V and 5 from J, leaving 15 bases between them. CDR1 is MGHRA, CDR2 YSYEKL, per germline. The CDR3 covers 15 residues. The CDR3 bases are TGCGCCAGCAGCCTGGGGGCCGGATTGGATCAGCCCCAGCATTTT. Translation: CASSLGAGLDQPQHF.

The chain recombines TRBV4-1 with TRBJ2-6; 8 nucleotides line up with TRBD2. Germline CDR1 is MGHRA and CDR2 is YSYEKL. The CDR3 runs to 17 residues. J gave up 4 bases and V 1 base, and 6 bases lay outside the gene matches. The CDR3 coding sequence is TGCGCCAGCAGCCAAGCTCAGCGGGAGTCGGGGGCCAACGTCCTGACTTTC. This gives the protein CASSQAQRESGANVLTF.

This clone was counted between two and nine times. The chain has TRBV5-1 and TRBJ2-5; possibly TRBD2 for D (6 bases). The CDR3 has 12 amino acids. V lost 10 bases, J lost 4 bases, and 14 bases lay in between. Germline values: CDR1 SGHRS, CDR2 YFSETQ. CDR3 sequence reads: CASLGGGETQYF. The CDR3 coding sequence is TGCGCCTCATTGGGAGGAGGAGAGACCCAGTACTTC.

The chain joins TRBV29-1 to TRBJ2-3; the D is unclear. Germline CDR1 is SQVTM and CDR2 is ANQGSEA. Trimming removed 4 bases at V and 2 bases at J, with 10 bases between. The CDR3 runs 13 residues. The CDR3 sequence is CSVVITNTDTQYF. The CDR3 DNA reads TGCAGCGTTGTGATCACCAACACAGATACGCAGTATTTT.

V gene TRBV4-1 combines with J gene TRBJ2-5; D is ambiguous. This CDR3 is built from 15 residues. Germline-derived CDR1 and CDR2 are MGHRA and YSYEKL. V lost 4 bases and J lost 5, with 17 bases in between. The CDR3 bases are TGCGCCAGCAGCCCCCGTGGTAGCTCAGCGGAGACCCAGTACTTC. This gives the protein CASSPRGSSAETQYF.

This clone was counted once. The rearrangement joins TRBV27 to TRBJ1-1, with a tentative D call TRBD1 (6 bases). The germline CDR1 and CDR2 sequences are MNHEY and SMNVEV (reference sequence). This CDR3 region has 15 residues. The germline V and J ends were trimmed by 6 bases and 2 bases, with 16 bases remaining between them. Here the CDR3 reads CASRGRGQGNTEAFF. The DNA for the CDR3 is TGTGCCAGCAGGGGGCGGGGGCAGGGAAACACTGAAGCTTTCTTT.

This rearrangement joins TRBV29-1 to TRBJ2-7, with a possible D match to TRBD1 (7 bases). V was cut by 6 bases and J by 4 bases, with 13 bases left in between. Germline loops: CDR1 SQVTM, CDR2 ANQGSEA. CDR3 length: 12 amino acids. The CDR3 spells CSVSPGGYEQYF. DNA of the CDR3: TGCAGCGTATCTCCAGGGGGGTACGAGCAGTACTTC.

This chain joins TRBV27 and TRBJ2-1; the match to TRBD2 covers 12 bases. Trimming removed 8 bases from V and 10 bases from J; junction bases left unmatched: 6. Germline CDR1 is MNHEY and CDR2 is SMNVEV (reference sequence). CDR3 length equals 13 residues. The CDR3 bases are TGTGCCAGCCGACTAGCGGGAGAACGCGAGCAGTTCTTC. Translated, it gives CASRLAGEREQFF.

In its sample, this clone was seen once. The gene calls are TRBV6-5 and TRBJ2-6; D gene unclear. The CDR3 has 15 amino acids. Between the trimmed V and J ends, which lost 4 bases and 0 bases, there was a span of 7 bases. Per the germline V gene, CDR1 is MNHEY and CDR2 is SVGAGI. The CDR3 region has the DNA TGTGCCAGCAGTTCCCACAGCTCTGGGGCCAACGTCCTGACTTTC. It specifies CASSSHSSGANVLTF.

The chain combines TRBV5-1 with TRBJ1-1, with 7 bases lining up with TRBD1. CDR1 SGHRS and CDR2 YFSETQ come from the germline V gene. Trimming took 2 bases from V and 3 from J; bases not matched to a gene: 4. CDR3 length equals 14 residues. The CDR3 spells CASSFRGADTEAFF. CDR3 nucleotides: TGCGCCAGCAGCTTCAGGGGGGCGGACACTGAAGCTTTCTTT.

This clone showed up many times. The chain combines TRBV6-5 with TRBJ2-3; 10 bases align to TRBD2. V shed 6 bases, J shed 4 bases, and the junction held 7 bases outside the gene matches. Germline V gives CDR1 MNHEY, CDR2 SVGAGI. The CDR3 is 15 residues long. The CDR3 reads CASRWLAGVSDTQYF. In nucleotides, the CDR3 is TGTGCCAGCAGGTGGCTAGCGGGAGTTTCAGATACGCAGTATTTT.

Ten or more counts support this clone. V and J are TRBV28 and TRBJ2-7, with TRBD2 matching over 9 bases. The V segment lost 1 base and the J segment 6 bases; nucleotides outside the gene matches: 7. Germline CDR1 reads MDHEN; CDR2 reads SYDVKM. The length of the CDR3 is 15 residues. CDR3 sequence: CASSLYGGLAIEQYF. The CDR3 nucleotides read TGTGCCAGCAGTTTATACGGGGGACTAGCCATCGAGCAGTACTTC.

V is TRBV10-3 and J is TRBJ2-1, with 14 nucleotides matching TRBD2. Losses at the gene ends were 10 bases for V and 8 bases for J; bases not matched to a gene: 10. There are 15 residues in the CDR3. The germline V gene encodes CDR1 ENHRY and CDR2 SYGVKD. CDR3: CASEGLAGVGYEQFF. CDR3 sequence (DNA): TGTGCCAGCGAGGGACTAGCGGGAGTGGGCTATGAGCAGTTCTTC.

The chain uses TRBV29-1 and TRBJ2-3; TRBD2 is a possible D gene (6 bases). Trimming shortened V by 2 bases and J by 6 bases, and 18 bases separated the two germline ends. CDR1 and CDR2 from the germline V gene are SQVTM and ANQGSEA. The CDR3 runs to 15 residues. The CDR3 nucleotides read TGCAGCGTTGAAACGGGTAGCGGCCGGAGGGATACGCAGTATTTT. It translates to CSVETGSGRRDTQYF.

The V gene is TRBV29-1, the J gene TRBJ2-1; D may be TRBD2 (5 bases). Germline assignment: CDR1 SQVTM and CDR2 ANQGSEA. The CDR3 is made up of 14 amino acids. Deletions cut 3 bases from V and 5 bases from J, with 14 bases between. The CDR3 protein is CSVDPRERDNEQFF. Written as DNA, the CDR3 is TGCAGCGTTGATCCCCGGGAAAGGGACAATGAGCAGTTCTTC.

The chain recombines TRBV29-1 with TRBJ2-3; 9 bases are a match to TRBD2. Per germline, CDR1 SQVTM and CDR2 ANQGSEA. The junction had 13 bases not matched to a gene; V was cut back by 4 bases and J by 2 bases. The CDR3 extends over 17 amino acids. As DNA, the CDR3 is TGCAGCGTTGGGGGGAGATGGGCTAGCGGGACCACAGATACGCAGTATTTT. Protein sequence: CSVGGRWASGTTDTQYF.

This chain connects TRBV18 to TRBJ2-3, with 10 bases aligning to TRBD1. The CDR3 has 16 residues. Germline lookup yields CDR1 KGHSH and CDR2 LQKENI. The trim removed 3 bases at V and 2 bases at J, leaving 5 bases unmatched. The CDR3 sequence is CASSPVTGGDTDTQYF. Written as DNA, the CDR3 is TGTGCCAGCTCACCTGTGACAGGGGGCGACACAGATACGCAGTATTTT.

In this sample, this clone turned up once. The gene calls are TRBV9 and TRBJ2-5; 7 nucleotides align to TRBD1. The V gene end was trimmed by 3 bases and the J gene end by 1 base; junction bases not matched to a gene: 3. This CDR3 is built from 14 residues. The germline gives CDR1 SGDLS, CDR2 YYNGEE. The CDR3 bases are TGTGCCAGCAGCGACGGGACAGCCCAAGAGACCCAGTACTTC. This gives the protein CASSDGTAQETQYF.

The V call is TRBV30, the J call TRBJ1-1; no firm D call. CDR3 size: 14 residues. CDR1 is GTSNPN and CDR2 is SVGIG in the germline V gene (reference sequence). Trimming stripped 1 base from V and 8 bases from J, with 17 bases between. The CDR3 region is CAWSGLWAAGEAFF. CDR3 DNA: TGTGCCTGGAGTGGCCTCTGGGCTGCCGGGGAAGCTTTCTTT.

The table lists this clone with a few counts. The rearrangement joins TRBV14 to TRBJ2-1; D unresolved. V was clipped by 1 base and J by 4 bases, with 11 bases between them. This CDR3 has 15 amino acids. The germline gives CDR1 SGHDN, CDR2 FVKESK. The CDR3 sequence is CASSQGDNYYNEQFF. CDR3 in DNA: TGTGCCAGCAGCCAAGGTGATAACTATTACAATGAGCAGTTCTTC.

The chain carries TRBV9 and TRBJ2-6; D not resolved. Germline assignment: CDR1 SGDLS and CDR2 YYNGEE. Trimming pared 1 base from V and 3 bases from J, leaving 5 bases between. The CDR3 loop spans 14 amino acids. The CDR3 here is CASSVSYGANVLTF. The CDR3 DNA reads as TGTGCCAGCAGCGTATCCTATGGGGCCAACGTCCTGACTTTC.

The chain joins TRBV15 to TRBJ2-7; D is unclear. The ends were cut back, 4 bases at V and 0 bases at J, with 7 bases in the middle. The length of the CDR3 is 13 residues. Looked up from germline, CDR1 is LNHNV and CDR2 is YYDKDF (reference sequence). The CDR3 DNA reads as TGTGCCACCAGCAATGGGGACTCCTACGAGCAGTACTTC. This encodes CATSNGDSYEQYF.

This chain uses TRBV7-6 with TRBJ2-7; no clear D gene. Trimming pared 0 bases from V and 0 bases from J, leaving 3 bases between. The CDR3 totals 13 residues. Germline assignment: CDR1 SGHVS and CDR2 FNYEAQ. CDR3 DNA sequence: TGTGCCAGCAGCTTAGCAGTCTCCTACGAGCAGTACTTC. Protein product: CASSLAVSYEQYF.

The table lists this clone with a few counts. The chain is built from TRBV27 and TRBJ1-4, with D perhaps TRBD1 (5 bases). The CDR3 is 16 amino acids. Trimming stripped 1 base from V and 0 bases from J, with 9 bases between. The germline V gene encodes CDR1 MNHEY and CDR2 SMNVEV (reference sequence). The CDR3 sequence is CASSLLGGTTNEKLFF. As DNA, the CDR3 is TGTGCCAGCAGTTTATTGGGGGGGACAACTAATGAAAAACTGTTTTTT.

There are a few counts of this clone. J is TRBJ2-1 and V is TRBV7-9; 9 bases match TRBD1. Looked up from germline, CDR1 is SEHNR and CDR2 is FQNEAQ (reference sequence). This CDR3 region has 16 residues. The V and J ends lost 4 bases and 1 base, in that order; junction bases with no gene match: 5. The CDR3 DNA reads as TGTGCCAGCAGCTCCCCGGACAGGGGATCCTACAATGAGCAGTTCTTC. Protein: CASSSPDRGSYNEQFF.

The sample holds a few counts of this clone. V gene TRBV7-9 combines with J gene TRBJ2-7; D is possibly TRBD1 (5 bases). Germline CDR1 SEHNR, CDR2 FQNEAQ (reference sequence). The CDR3 contains 12 residues. Trimming cost V 5 bases and J 5 bases, with 10 bases left between them. The CDR3 sequence: CASSKGWNEQYF. CDR3 nucleotides: TGTGCCAGCAGCAAGGGGTGGAACGAGCAGTACTTC.

This sequence joins TRBV6-1 and TRBJ2-7; D remains ambiguous. V was clipped by 3 bases and J by 4 bases, with 7 bases between them. The CDR3 spans 12 residues. Looked up from germline, CDR1 is MNHNS and CDR2 is SASEGT. The CDR3, as DNA: TGTGCCAGCAGTGACTTGCCTTACGAGCAGTACTTC. Amino acid sequence: CASSDLPYEQYF.